In this sample, the clone carrying this T cell receptor (beta chain) turned up a few times. What it binds is unknown. The sample comes from a study of T cells in Graves' hyperthyroidism and ophthalmopathy. Turning to the study itself: It was at initial diagnosis, before any treatment, that peripheral blood was collected.

Study observations and caveats: In the blood, most expanded thyroid clonotypes above 0.001 appeared as well.

RNA transcripts gave rise to amplified TCR beta CDR3 regions. Initially, a first-round RT-PCR of the TCR CDR3 employed the HTBI primer set. TCRdb re-analysed the multiplex PCR reads in MiXCR, keeping a single row per CDR3 protein. The sample includes hundreds of thousands of distinct CDR3 sequences, 13% to 15% of them seen just once. Ophthalmopathy patients all had a Clinical Activity Score of at least 3, a NOSPECS grade of at least 4 and disease under 3 months old. Uncontrolled infection, other autoimmune disease, pregnancy or lactation led to exclusion. Sequencing was done on a sample of blood. The sequence derives from a woman in her forties or fifties with Graves' ophthalmopathy.

The CDR3 DNA reads TGTGCCAGCAGCTCCTACGGACAGAGCTACGAGCAGTACTTC. Amino acid sequence: CASSSYGQSYEQYF. V gene TRBV11-3 combines with J gene TRBJ2-7, with D possibly being TRBD1 (6 bases). V dropped 4 bases and J dropped 3 bases, with 13 bases sitting between them. In germline, CDR1 is SGHNT, CDR2 YENEEA. The CDR3 runs 14 residues.